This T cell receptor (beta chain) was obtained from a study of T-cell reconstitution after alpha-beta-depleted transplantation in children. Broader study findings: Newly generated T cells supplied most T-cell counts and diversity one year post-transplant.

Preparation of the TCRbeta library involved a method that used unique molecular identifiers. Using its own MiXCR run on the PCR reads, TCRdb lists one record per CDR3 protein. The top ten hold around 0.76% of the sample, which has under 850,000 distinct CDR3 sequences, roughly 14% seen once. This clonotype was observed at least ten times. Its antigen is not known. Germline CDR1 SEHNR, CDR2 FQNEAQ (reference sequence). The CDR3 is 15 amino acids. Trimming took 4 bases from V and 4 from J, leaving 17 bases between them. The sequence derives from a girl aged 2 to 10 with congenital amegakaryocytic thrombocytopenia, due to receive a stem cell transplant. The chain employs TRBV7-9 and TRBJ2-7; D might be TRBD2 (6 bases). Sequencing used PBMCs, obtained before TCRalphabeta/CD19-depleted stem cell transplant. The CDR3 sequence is CASSSTDGGIYEQYF. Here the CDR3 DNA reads TGTGCCAGCAGCTCAACGGACGGGGGAATTTACGAGCAGTACTTC.